Listed below are T cell receptor beta chains from one sample, sequenced in a study of CD8 T cells in Susac syndrome. TCRdb reprocessed the immunoSEQ multiplex PCR reads with MiXCR, giving one entry per CDR3 protein. The sample shows a few hundred thousand distinct CDR3 sequences, about 96% of them seen only once. Sequencing was done on a sample of CD4+ T cells from PBMCs. Receptors originate from a human donor with multiple sclerosis. Each CDR3 is given with its conserved first and last residue. A D gene is named only where the DNA matches it firmly. Clone size is not always given. Where it is, it says once, few, many or a class for expanded clones.

v_gene	j_gene	abundance	d_gene	CDR3nt	CDR3aa
TRBV29-1	TRBJ2-3	once	-	TGCAGCGTTGATAGGTTGACACAAGATACGCAGTATTTT	CSVDRLTQDTQYF
TRBV9	TRBJ2-5	-	-	TGTGCCAGCAGCGCGCCAGGGCCGCCGTTAGGAGAGACCCAGTACTTC	CASSAPGPPLGETQYF
TRBV20-1	TRBJ1-2	-	-	TGCAGTGCTAGAGGGTGGACAGCTGGTAACTATGGCTACACCTTC	CSARGWTAGNYGYTF
TRBV4-1	TRBJ1-5	-	-	TGCGCCAGCAGCCAAGATGGGCGAAGCAATCAGCCCCAGCATTTT	CASSQDGRSNQPQHF
TRBV29-1	TRBJ1-1	-	-	TGCAGCGTTGACAGTGTGAACACTGAAGCTTTCTTT	CSVDSVNTEAFF
TRBV16	TRBJ1-1	-	-	TGTGCCAGCAGCCAACTGAATTTCGAAGCTTTCTTT	CASSQLNFEAFF
TRBV28	TRBJ2-7	-	-	TGTGCCAGCAGTTCCCCATGGGACCTCAGGCGTTACGAGCAGTACTTC	CASSSPWDLRRYEQYF
TRBV4-1	TRBJ1-6	-	-	TGCGCCAGCAGCCATCCGACTGCTACCAATTCACCCCTCCACTTT	CASSHPTATNSPLHF
TRBV5-1	TRBJ1-4	-	-	TGCGCCAGCAGCCGTACTAATGAAAAACTGTTTTTT	CASSRTNEKLFF
TRBV24-1	TRBJ2-3	-	-	TGTGCCACCAGTGACCCCCTTGCAGATACGCAGTATTTT	CATSDPLADTQYF
TRBV29-1	TRBJ1-2	-	-	TGCAGCGTTGATGCAGGGCTCAACTATGGCTACACCTTC	CSVDAGLNYGYTF
TRBV23-1	TRBJ2-7	-	-	TGCGCCAGCAGTCAGCCGGGGCGGCTCGAGCAGTACTTC	CASSQPGRLEQYF
TRBV7-3	TRBJ2-7	-	-	TGTGCCAGCAGCCTATCAACAATTGGCGAGCAGTACTTC	CASSLSTIGEQYF
TRBV30	TRBJ1-1	-	-	TGTGCCTGGAGTGTCGTACAGGGTGAAGCTTTCTTT	CAWSVVQGEAFF